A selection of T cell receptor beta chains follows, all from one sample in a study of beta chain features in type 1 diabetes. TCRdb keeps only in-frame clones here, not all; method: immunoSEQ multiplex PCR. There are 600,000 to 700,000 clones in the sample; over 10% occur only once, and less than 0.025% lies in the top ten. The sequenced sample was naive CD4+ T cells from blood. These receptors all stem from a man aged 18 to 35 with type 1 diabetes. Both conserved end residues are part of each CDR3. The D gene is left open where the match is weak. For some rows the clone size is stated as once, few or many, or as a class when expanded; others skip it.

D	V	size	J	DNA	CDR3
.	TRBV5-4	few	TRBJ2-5	TGTGCCAGCAGCAGACGGACACCGGTTTTCGCAGAGACCCAGTACTTC	CASSRRTPVFAETQYF
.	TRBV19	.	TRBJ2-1	TGTGCCAGTAGTATCGGGGGACGCTCCTACAATGAGCAGTTCTTC	CASSIGGRSYNEQFF
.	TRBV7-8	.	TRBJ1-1	TGTGCCAGCAGCTTAGAAGACAGGTGGAACACTGAAGCTTTCTTT	CASSLEDRWNTEAFF
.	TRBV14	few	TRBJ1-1	TGTGCCAGCAGCCAATTTCAGGGTTATCCTGAAGCTTTCTTT	CASSQFQGYPEAFF
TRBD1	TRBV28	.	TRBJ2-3	TGTGCCAGCACCCTACCACAGGGGGCGGCAAAAGATACGCAGTATTTT	CASTLPQGAAKDTQYF
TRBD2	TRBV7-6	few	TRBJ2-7	TGTGCCAGCAGCTTAGCGGGGAGGGGACCCTACGAGCAGTACTTC	CASSLAGRGPYEQYF
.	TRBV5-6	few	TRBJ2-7	TGTGCCAGCAGCTTGAGAGGTCTCTCCTACGAGCAGTACTTC	CASSLRGLSYEQYF
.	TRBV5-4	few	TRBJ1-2	TGTGCCAGCAGCATAAGACAGGCGACGGCTGGCTACACCTTC	CASSIRQATAGYTF
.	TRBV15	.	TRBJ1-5	TGTGCCACCAGCATCAGCAATCAGCCCCAGCATTTT	CATSISNQPQHF
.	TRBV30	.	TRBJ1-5	TGTGCCTGGAGTGGCCCCGGCAATAGTCAGCCCCAGCATTTT	CAWSGPGNSQPQHF
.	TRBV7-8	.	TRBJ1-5	TGTGCCAGCAGCAAAAGCAGGGAGGAGCACAATCAGCCCCAGCATTTT	CASSKSREEHNQPQHF
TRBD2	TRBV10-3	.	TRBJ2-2	TGTGCCATCAGTACCGGGACTAGCGGCACCGGGGAGCTGTTTTTT	CAISTGTSGTGELFF
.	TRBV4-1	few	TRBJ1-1	TGCGCCAGCAGCCAAGGGCTGGCACGAGGGAGCACTGAAGCTTTCTTT	CASSQGLARGSTEAFF
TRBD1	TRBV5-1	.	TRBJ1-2	TGCGCCAGCAGCCCGACAGGGGGCGATGGCTACACCTTC	CASSPTGGDGYTF
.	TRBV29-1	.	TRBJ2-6	TGCAGCGCAGCCTTCTCTGGGGCCAACGTCCTGACTTTC	CSAAFSGANVLTF
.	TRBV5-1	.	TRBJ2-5	TGCGCCAGCAGCCACCCGGGGCCCCTCCAAGAGACCCAGTACTTC	CASSHPGPLQETQYF
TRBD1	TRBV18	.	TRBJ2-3	TGTGCCAGCTCACGAGGACAGGGGACAGATACGCAGTATTTT	CASSRGQGTDTQYF
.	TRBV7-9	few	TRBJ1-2	TGTGCCAGCAGCCCAAGGGGGACGGATACCTATGGCTACACCTTC	CASSPRGTDTYGYTF
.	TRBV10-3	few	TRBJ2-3	TGTGCCATCAGTGAGGGACAAAACACAGATACGCAGTATTTT	CAISEGQNTDTQYF
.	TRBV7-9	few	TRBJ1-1	TGTGCCAGCAGACCCCGGCAGGGGAGCCCATATGAAGCTTTCTTT	CASRPRQGSPYEAFF
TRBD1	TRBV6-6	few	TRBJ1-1	TGTGCCAGCAGTTACGCGACAGGGATTGAAGCTTTCTTT	CASSYATGIEAFF
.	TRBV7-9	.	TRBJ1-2	TGTGCCAGCAGCCCCGGACGGAACTATGGCTACACCTTC	CASSPGRNYGYTF
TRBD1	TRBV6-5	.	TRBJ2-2	TGTGCCACCCAGTGGGACAGAGGCACCGGGGAGCTGTTTTTT	CATQWDRGTGELFF
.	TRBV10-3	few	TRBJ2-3	TGTGCCATCTCAGGGCCAGGGACAGATACGCAGTATTTT	CAISGPGTDTQYF